These T cell receptor beta chains were read from a single sample in a study of molecular identifiers for immune sequencing clone quantification. TCRdb reprocessed the PCR reads via MiXCR and lists one record per CDR3 protein. The data show about 640,000 distinct CDR3 sequences, approximately 20% seen once. The sample comprised naive CD8+ T cells from blood, with Jurkat cell RNA spiked in. These TCRs come from a human donor in good health. Some libraries in this study had Jurkat cell RNA spiked in. CDR3s include the opening cysteine and the closing phenylalanine or tryptophan. The D gene is left open where the match is weak. Expanded clones get a size class; other rows say once, few or many, or leave the size out.

TGTGCCAGTAGCAGGACAGTTAACTATGGCTACACCTTC | CASSRTVNYGYTF | - | TRBJ1-2 | TRBV19 | many | 13
TGTGCCAGCAGTCAACTCCCTAGCGGGGTACCCCCTGGGACCCAGTACTTC | CASSQLPSGVPPGTQYF | TRBD2 | TRBJ2-5 | TRBV12-3/TRBV12-4 | many | 17
TGTGCCAGTAAGTACAGGGGATCGGATGAGCAGTTCTTC | CASKYRGSDEQFF | TRBD1 | TRBJ2-1 | TRBV19 | few | 13
TGTGCCAGCAGCTGGGGCGGTAGCGGGGCCACGGAGCAGTTCTTC | CASSWGGSGATEQFF | TRBD2 | TRBJ2-1 | TRBV9 | many | 15
TGTGCCAGCAGTACTCTACAGGGGAGGGGCACTGAAGCTTTCTTT | CASSTLQGRGTEAFF | TRBD1 | TRBJ1-1 | TRBV27 | many | 15
TGTGCCAGCAGTTTCATTACGAACACCGGGGAGCTGTTTTTT | CASSFITNTGELFF | - | TRBJ2-2 | TRBV27 | - | 14
TGCGCCAGCAGCCAATGGACAGGGGACTACGAGCAGTACTTC | CASSQWTGDYEQYF | TRBD1 | TRBJ2-7 | TRBV4-1 | - | 14
TGTGTCAGTAGTAACCGGGACGGAGCCTACGAGCAGTACTTC | CVSSNRDGAYEQYF | - | TRBJ2-7 | TRBV19 | once | 14
TGTGCCAGCAGCCCTAGGGGGAACAGGGACGAGCAGTACTTC | CASSPRGNRDEQYF | - | TRBJ2-7 | TRBV13 | - | 14
TGTGCCAGCAGACCCGTCTTGAGGGGTGGAAACACCATATATTTT | CASRPVLRGGNTIYF | - | TRBJ1-3 | TRBV7-9 | - | 15
TGTGCCAGCAGCCAAGGCCTAGCGGGTAACACCGGGGAGCTGTTTTTT | CASSQGLAGNTGELFF | TRBD2 | TRBJ2-2 | TRBV3-1 | many | 16
TGCAGTGCTAGAGATTGGGGGGTTCCCACTGAAGCTTTCTTT | CSARDWGVPTEAFF | - | TRBJ1-1 | TRBV20-1 | few | 14
TGTGCCAGCACCTTAAGGTTGGACAACCCAGATACGCAGTATTTT | CASTLRLDNPDTQYF | - | TRBJ2-3 | TRBV12-3/TRBV12-4 | many | 15
TGCAGTGCTCCCCTATGGGGGTCGGAGACCCAGTACTTC | CSAPLWGSETQYF | - | TRBJ2-5 | TRBV20-1 | few | 13
TGTGCCAGTAGTATCGGTGGGACGGCCTACGAGCAGTACTTC | CASSIGGTAYEQYF | - | TRBJ2-7 | TRBV19 | many | 14
TGTGCCAGCAGGGGAACCCCGACAGGGTTTGAGCAGTTCTTC | CASRGTPTGFEQFF | TRBD1 | TRBJ2-1 | TRBV2 | - | 14
TGCAGCGTTGAGGACAGGGCCTCGTACCAAGAGACCCAGTACTTC | CSVEDRASYQETQYF | TRBD1 | TRBJ2-5 | TRBV29-1 | many | 15
TGTGCCAGTAACCATCAGGGGGCCTCAATGCAAAACATTCAGTACTTC | CASNHQGASMQNIQYF | TRBD1 | TRBJ2-4 | TRBV19 | many | 16
TGTGCCAGCAGCTTAGGAGCGGGACTAGCGGGAGTTAAGCAGTACTTC | CASSLGAGLAGVKQYF | TRBD2 | TRBJ2-7 | TRBV13 | - | 16
TGTGCCAGTCAACAAGCCGGAGAGACCCAGTACTTC | CASQQAGETQYF | - | TRBJ2-5 | TRBV19 | - | 12
TGCGCCAGCAGCTTGGTCGTAGGGGGGGGCTCCTACAATGAGCAGTTCTTC | CASSLVVGGGSYNEQFF | - | TRBJ2-1 | TRBV5-1 | many | 17
TGTGCCAGCAGCTGGGGAATACAGGGATGGAACGATGGCTACACCTTC | CASSWGIQGWNDGYTF | - | TRBJ1-2 | TRBV5-4 | - | 16
TGTGCCAGCAGTTTATCGTCAGGCTGGCTTCAGCCCCAGCATTTT | CASSLSSGWLQPQHF | - | TRBJ1-5 | TRBV27 | once | 15
TGCGCCAGCAGCCCATTGGGCGGACGGACCCTGGCGAGCTACGAGCAGTACTTC | CASSPLGGRTLASYEQYF | - | TRBJ2-7 | TRBV4-1 | many | 18
TGTGCCAGTAGCATGACAGGGCCCCCAGCCCAGCATTTT | CASSMTGPPAQHF | TRBD1 | TRBJ1-5 | TRBV19 | - | 13
TGTGCCAGCAGTGGGGGACTAGCGGGAGTCGGAAGCACAGATACGCAGTATTTT | CASSGGLAGVGSTDTQYF | TRBD2 | TRBJ2-3 | TRBV28 | many | 18
TGTGCCAGCAGCCCCCCGGGCGGGAGGGCCGTCGAGCAGTACTTC | CASSPPGGRAVEQYF | TRBD2 | TRBJ2-7 | TRBV13 | - | 15
TGTGCCAGCAGCTTAGAGGACAGGGGGCAATCCTACGCCTTC | CASSLEDRGQSYAF | TRBD1 | TRBJ1-2 | TRBV13 | - | 14
TGTGCCAGCCTACAGGGGGACACTGAAGCTTTCTTT | CASLQGDTEAFF | TRBD1 | TRBJ1-1 | TRBV19 | - | 12
TGCAGTGCGTTAGGACAGCCGTCCTACGAGCAGTACTTC | CSALGQPSYEQYF | - | TRBJ2-7 | TRBV20-1 | many | 13
TGTGCCAGCAGCCACTCTACATACCCCTATGGCTACACCTTC | CASSHSTYPYGYTF | - | TRBJ1-2 | TRBV14 | many | 14